This passage covers 19 T cell receptor beta chains from one sample sequenced in a study of response to subunit inactivated influenza vaccine. TCRdb redid the calling of the RT-PCR reads with MiXCR, one entry per CDR3 protein. The sample includes approximately 490,000 distinct CDR3 sequences, under 8.5% of them seen just once. Sample: PBMCs from blood, taken less than 30 months after vaccination. The receptors here all came from a man between 50 and 75 years old who received an inactivated influenza vaccine.

The CDR3 region is CASSPGLVGYSNQPQHF. The CDR3 nucleotides are TGTGCCAGCAGCCCCGGACTGGTTGGTTATAGCAATCAGCCCCAGCATTTT. This chain joins TRBV7-8 and TRBJ1-5; D unresolved. The CDR3 has 17 residues. V was trimmed by 5 bases and J by 0 bases, leaving 17 bases between them. The germline V gene has CDR1 SGHVS and CDR2 FQNEAQ.

With respect to this clonotype: A read error may explain this, as a much larger clone is one base away. The chain recombines TRBV11-3 with TRBJ2-1, with 9 bases fitting TRBD2. Germline CDR1 is SGHNT and CDR2 is YENEEA. This CDR3 has 16 amino acids. Trimming cost V 5 bases and J 5 bases; bases outside gene matches: 10. CDR3 residues: CASSHGPAGGNNEQFF. The CDR3 nucleotides are TGTGCCAGCAGCCACGGACCAGCGGGAGGAAACAATGAGCAGTTCTTC.

This clonotype was picked up many times. V and J are TRBV7-2 and TRBJ2-2; no definite D call. The V gene lost 0 bases and the J gene lost 7 bases, with 9 bases spanning the gap. The CDR3 length is 14 residues. CDR1 SGHTA and CDR2 FQGNSA come from the germline V gene. The CDR3 protein is CASSLAVPGGELFF. The CDR3, as DNA: TGTGCCAGCAGCTTAGCGGTGCCTGGCGGGGAGCTGTTTTTT.

This clonotype was observed a handful of times. This rearrangement joins TRBV24-1 to TRBJ1-4; 8 nucleotides align to TRBD1. Trimming at V came to 3 bases and at J to 8 bases, leaving 7 bases not matched to a gene. There are 15 residues in the CDR3. Germline lookup yields CDR1 KGHDR and CDR2 SFDVKD. The CDR3 region has the DNA TGTGCCACCAGTGATCCCGGACAGGGTGGAGAAAAACTGTTTTTT. This sequence encodes CATSDPGQGGEKLFF.

Only one count was recorded for this clonotype. The rearrangement uses TRBV10-3 and TRBJ1-6; maybe TRBD1 (5 bases). V gave up 4 bases and J gave up 7 bases, with 11 bases separating them. Germline-derived CDR1 and CDR2 are ENHRY and SYGVKD. The CDR3 extends over 14 amino acids. Here the CDR3 reads CAISGRGTNSPLHF. The CDR3 DNA reads TGTGCCATCAGTGGGAGAGGGACGAATTCACCCCTCCACTTT.

This clonotype was seen at least ten times. CDR3 loop: CASSLEGGAYEQYF. CDR3 in DNA: TGTGCCAGCAGCTTAGAAGGGGGGGCGTACGAGCAGTACTTC. The V and J genes are TRBV7-9 and TRBJ2-7, with TRBD2 as a possible D gene (7 bases). Trimming stripped 1 base from V and 4 bases from J, with 11 bases between. CDR3 length: 14 amino acids. CDR1 and CDR2 (germline): SEHNR, FQNEAQ (reference sequence). Based on the CDR3 plus reference TRBV7-9 and TRBJ2-7, the full variable domain is DTGVSQNPRHKITKRGQNVTFRCDPISEHNRLYWYRQTLGQGPEFLTYFQNEAQLEKSRLLSDRFSAERPKGSFSTLEIQRTEQGDSAMYLCASSLEGGAYEQYFGPGTRLTVT.

This clonotype has a count of ten or more. The genes are TRBV12-3 or TRBV12-4 and TRBJ2-1; D is unresolved. CDR3 length: 12 amino acids. V shed 2 bases and J shed 7 bases, with 6 bases lying between them. The CDR3 is CASSLLRNEQFF. DNA of the CDR3: TGTGCCAGCAGTTTACTCCGGAATGAGCAGTTCTTC.

This clonotype has only a few counts. The chain links TRBV19 to TRBJ2-1, with 12 bases fitting TRBD2. The CDR3 totals 16 residues. CDR1 is LNHDA and CDR2 is SQIVND in the germline V gene (reference sequence). J lost 4 bases, V lost 4 bases, and 5 bases had no gene match. The CDR3 is CASSTGTSGPYNEQFF. Here the CDR3 DNA reads TGTGCCAGTAGTACCGGGACTAGCGGGCCTTACAATGAGCAGTTCTTC.

This chain joins TRBV20-1 and TRBJ2-7; 10 bases are shared with TRBD1. After removal of 0 bases from V and 4 bases from J, the junction contained 3 bases not matched to a gene. The CDR3 contains 14 residues. Germline values: CDR1 DFQATT, CDR2 SNEGSKA (reference sequence). The CDR3 coding sequence is TGCAGTGCTAGAGATGAGGGACAGGGGTACGAGCAGTACTTC. This translates into CSARDEGQGYEQYF.

J is TRBJ2-7 and V is TRBV2; no clear D gene. The CDR3 extends over 14 amino acids. V dropped 2 bases and J dropped 1 base, with 9 bases sitting between them. Germline CDR1 reads SNHLY; CDR2 reads FYNNEI. In DNA form, the CDR3 reads TGTGCCAGCAGTGAATTGTCAGATTCCTACGAGCAGTACTTC. Amino acid sequence: CASSELSDSYEQYF. Combining the CDR3 with reference TRBV2 and TRBJ2-7 gives the whole variable domain EPEVTQTPSHQVTQMGQEVILRCVPISNHLYFYWYRQILGQKVEFLVSFYNNEISEKSEIFDDQFSVERPDGSNFTLKIRSTKLEDSAMYFCASSELSDSYEQYFGPGTRLTVT.

In its sample, this clonotype was seen many times. CDR3 nucleotide sequence: TGTGCCAGCAGTTTTCCGGTCACCGGGGAGCTGTTTTTT. It encodes CASSFPVTGELFF. The chain couples TRBV28 to TRBJ2-2, with unresolved D. The CDR3 is made up of 13 amino acids. The germline V gene has CDR1 MDHEN and CDR2 SYDVKM. V was trimmed by 3 bases and J by 4 bases, leaving 6 bases between them.

The rearrangement uses TRBV7-2 and TRBJ2-2; unclear D gene. Germline-derived CDR1 and CDR2 are SGHTA and FQGNSA. The CDR3 sequence is 16 residues long. Deletions cut 5 bases from V and 3 bases from J, with 16 bases between. This CDR3 is CASSPALARYTGELFF. The CDR3 DNA follows: TGTGCCAGCAGCCCTGCGCTGGCGCGTTACACCGGGGAGCTGTTTTTT.

The chain carries TRBV12-3 or TRBV12-4 and TRBJ2-7; the D gene could be TRBD1 or TRBD2 (6 bases each). The germline V and J ends were trimmed by 7 bases and 3 bases, with 13 bases remaining between them. The CDR3 is 13 amino acids. The CDR3 bases are TGTGCCAGCAACAACGGAGGGGGCTACGAGCAGTACTTC. Encoded protein: CASNNGGGYEQYF.

This clonotype turned up a few times. The rearrangement links TRBV27 to TRBJ2-3; 8 bases agree with TRBD2. The CDR3 is 15 amino acids. With 4 bases clipped from V and 5 bases from J, the junction kept 8 bases outside the gene matches. The germline V gene encodes CDR1 MNHEY and CDR2 SMNVEV (reference sequence). As DNA, the CDR3 is TGTGCCAGCAGTTCTTCAGCGGGAGTGTTAGATACGCAGTATTTT. It is translated as CASSSSAGVLDTQYF.

V is TRBV20-1 and J is TRBJ2-3, with D possibly being TRBD1 (5 bases). With 3 bases removed from V and 2 bases from J, the gap between germline ends came to 15 bases. Germline CDR1 is DFQATT and CDR2 is SNEGSKA (reference sequence). This CDR3 region has 15 residues. This CDR3 reads CSARPRQLTTDTQYF. DNA of the CDR3: TGCAGTGCTAGGCCGAGACAGCTTACCACAGATACGCAGTATTTT.

This clonotype was recorded at least ten times. The V and J genes are TRBV10-3 and TRBJ2-1, with 9 bases lining up with TRBD1. Germline CDR1 reads ENHRY; CDR2 reads SYGVKD. CDR3 size: 15 residues. J lost 4 bases, V lost 7 bases, and 8 bases had no gene match. This chain's CDR3 is CAITDGTGLYNEQFF. The CDR3 region has the DNA TGTGCCATCACGGACGGGACAGGGCTATACAATGAGCAGTTCTTC.

About this clonotype itself: This may stem from a read error, because a much larger clone lies one nucleotide away. This is likely a read error, given that the CDR3 carries no conserved phenylalanine or tryptophan at its end. V usage is TRBV28 and J usage is TRBJ2-7; D may match TRBD1 or TRBD2 (6 bases each). Germline V gene lookup returns CDR1 MDHEN and CDR2 SYDVKM. The ends were cut back, 2 bases at V and 1 base at J, with 9 bases in the middle. This CDR3 is built from 14 residues. CDR3 region: CASSLKGGSYEQYS. In DNA form, the CDR3 reads TGTGCCAGCAGTTTAAAAGGGGGGTCCTACGAGCAGTACTCC.

In its sample, this clonotype was seen many times. This chain joins TRBV6-1 and TRBJ2-7; TRBD1 or TRBD2 may be the D gene (6 bases each). With 1 base removed from V and 3 bases from J, the gap between germline ends came to 13 bases. The germline V gene has CDR1 MNHNS and CDR2 SASEGT. The CDR3 contains 15 residues. The CDR3 DNA reads TGTGCCAGCAGTGAAGAGGACGAGGGGGGCTACGAGCAGTACTTC. Protein product: CASSEEDEGGYEQYF.

This clonotype was detected only a few times. V and J are TRBV5-1 and TRBJ2-1, with no clear D. With 2 bases removed from V and 8 bases from J, the gap between germline ends came to 20 bases. The CDR3 runs to 16 residues. In germline, CDR1 is SGHRS, CDR2 YFSETQ. CDR3 in DNA: TGCGCCAGCAGCTTAGTGTCCCTTCTCACTGGGGATGAGCAGTTCTTC. This gives the protein CASSLVSLLTGDEQFF.